One and the same sample provided the 3 T cell receptor beta chains below, sequenced in a study of T cell repertoires in cytomegalovirus infection. TCRdb analysed the reads with MiXCR anew, one entry per CDR3 protein. The sample contains 250,000 to 300,000 distinct CDR3 sequences, roughly an eighth of which appear only once. What was sequenced was PBMCs. The receptor set was obtained from a human donor in good health (CMV status not recorded). Some clones in this sample may be carry-over from other donors' samples.

The J gene is TRBJ1-5, the V gene TRBV29-1; D is ambiguous. Between the trimmed V and J ends, which lost 4 bases and 3 bases, there was a span of 7 bases. CDR3 length: 12 amino acids. Looked up from germline, CDR1 is SQVTM and CDR2 is ANQGSEA. The CDR3: CSVGGINQPQHF. The CDR3 coding sequence is TGCAGCGTTGGGGGTATCAATCAGCCCCAGCATTTT.

This clonotype was seen repeatedly, ten times or more. This chain links TRBV28 with TRBJ2-2; D not certain. This CDR3 region has 15 residues. Trimming took 7 bases from V and 4 from J, leaving 16 bases between them. Looked up from germline, CDR1 is MDHEN and CDR2 is SYDVKM. CDR3 region: CASTTPPVGTGELFF. As DNA, the CDR3 is TGTGCCAGCACCACCCCCCCGGTAGGCACCGGGGAGCTGTTTTTT.

This clonotype was seen a few times. V and J are TRBV7-9 and TRBJ1-2; D perhaps matches TRBD1 (6 bases). The germline V gene encodes CDR1 SEHNR and CDR2 FQNEAQ (reference sequence). V was shortened by 5 bases and J by 1 base, with 14 bases between the two germline ends. The CDR3 contains 15 residues. CDR3 in amino acids: CASSRAGQINYGYTF. For the CDR3, the DNA is TGTGCCAGCAGCCGAGCCGGACAGATTAACTATGGCTACACCTTC.